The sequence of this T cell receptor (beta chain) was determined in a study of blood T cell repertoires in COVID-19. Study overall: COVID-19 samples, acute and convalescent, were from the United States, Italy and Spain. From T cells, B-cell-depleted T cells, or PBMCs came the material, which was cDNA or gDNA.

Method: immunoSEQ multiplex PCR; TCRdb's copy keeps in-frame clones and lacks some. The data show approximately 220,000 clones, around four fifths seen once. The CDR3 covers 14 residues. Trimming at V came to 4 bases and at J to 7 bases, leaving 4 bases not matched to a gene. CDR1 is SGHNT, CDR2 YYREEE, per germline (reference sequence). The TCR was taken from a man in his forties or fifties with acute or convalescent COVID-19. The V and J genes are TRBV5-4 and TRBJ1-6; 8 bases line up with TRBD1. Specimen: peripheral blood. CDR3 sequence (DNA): TGTGCCAGCAGCGAGGACAGGGAAAATTCACCCCTCCACTTT. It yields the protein CASSEDRENSPLHF.